This is a list of T cell receptor beta chains from one sample in a study of T cell responses to AZD1222 COVID-19 vaccine. Measured with immunoSEQ multiplex PCR; TCRdb has only the in-frame clones, and not every one. This table has over 110,000 clones, 85% to 95% appearing once. This specimen was peripheral blood, taken on day 0 of AZD1222 vaccination. The receptors derive from an adult in good health. The CDR3 runs from the conserved cysteine through the conserved F or W. Fields, in order: V gene, D gene, clone size, J gene, CDR3 protein, CDR3 DNA. The D gene is left open where the match is weak. The size of a clone is reported for some rows only, either as once, few or many, or as a class for expanded clones.

TRBV6-2/TRBV6-3	-	few	TRBJ1-6	CASSYSGGNSPLHF	TGTGCCAGCAGTTACTCGGGAGGGAATTCACCCCTCCACTTT
TRBV30	-	-	TRBJ2-2	CAWSGTGELFF	TGTGCCTGGAGTGGCACCGGGGAGCTGTTTTTT
TRBV19	TRBD1	-	TRBJ1-2	CASSPPDRGGYGYTF	TGTGCCAGTAGTCCGCCGGACAGGGGAGGCTATGGCTACACCTTC
TRBV4-2	-	-	TRBJ2-3	CASSQDPLVTADTQYF	TGTGCCAGCAGCCAAGATCCACTAGTTACCGCAGATACGCAGTATTTT
TRBV5-6	-	-	TRBJ2-3	CASSPGRRGDTQYF	TGTGCCAGCAGCCCCGGGCGGCGCGGGGATACGCAGTATTTT
TRBV30	-	-	TRBJ1-2	CAWTHKANYGYTF	TGTGCCTGGACGCACAAAGCTAACTATGGCTACACCTTC
TRBV7-9	-	-	TRBJ2-3	CASSLLGAKTDTQYF	TGTGCCAGCAGCTTATTGGGGGCCAAGACAGATACGCAGTATTTT
TRBV4-3	-	-	TRBJ1-6	CASSQDWVGNSPLHF	TGCGCCAGCAGCCAAGATTGGGTCGGGAATTCACCCCTCCACTTT
TRBV4-2	-	-	TRBJ2-1	CASSQFVQSGEQFF	TGTGCCAGCAGCCAATTCGTTCAGTCGGGTGAGCAGTTCTTC
TRBV19	TRBD2	-	TRBJ2-1	CASSKSGGSYNEQFF	TGTGCCAGTAGTAAAAGCGGGGGGTCCTACAATGAGCAGTTCTTC
TRBV11-2	-	-	TRBJ2-2	CASSLANPPDLLFF	TGTGCCAGCAGCTTAGCCAATCCACCGGATCTTCTGTTTTTT
TRBV2	-	-	TRBJ1-5	CASSKGPFSNQPQHF	TGTGCCAGCAGCAAGGGACCGTTTAGCAATCAGCCCCAGCATTTT
TRBV6-6	-	-	TRBJ2-7	CASSKGLYEQYF	TGTGCCAGCAGTAAGGGCCTCTACGAGCAGTACTTC
TRBV3-1/TRBV3-2	TRBD1	-	TRBJ2-7	CASSNRGQYSYEQYF	TGTGCCAGCAGCAACAGGGGGCAATACTCCTACGAGCAGTACTTC
TRBV15	-	-	TRBJ2-1	CATSREFFGGQVGNEQFF	TGTGCCACCAGCAGAGAATTCTTTGGGGGACAAGTAGGCAATGAGCAGTTCTTC
TRBV21-1	-	-	TRBJ1-1	CASIRQAFF	TGTGCCAGCATAAGGCAAGCTTTCTTT
TRBV3-1/TRBV3-2	-	-	TRBJ2-1	CASSQGRGDSAEQFF	TGTGCCAGCAGCCAAGGCAGGGGGGACTCGGCCGAGCAGTTCTTC
TRBV6-6	TRBD1	-	TRBJ1-2	CASGLTGGPYGYTF	TGTGCCAGCGGCCTAACAGGGGGACCTTATGGCTACACCTTC
TRBV7-2	-	-	TRBJ2-1	CASSLAFGSYNEQFF	TGTGCCAGCAGCTTAGCGTTTGGCTCCTACAATGAGCAGTTCTTC
TRBV30	TRBD1	-	TRBJ1-3	CAYQQGGGNTIYF	TGTGCCTATCAACAGGGGGGCGGAAACACCATATATTTT
TRBV7-9	-	-	TRBJ2-3	CASSSPLGVAADTQYF	TGTGCCAGCAGCTCCCCACTCGGGGTAGCGGCAGATACGCAGTATTTT
TRBV4-3	TRBD2	-	TRBJ2-3	CASSQGKRGTTLTDTQYF	TGCGCCAGCAGCCAAGGAAAACGAGGGACTACCCTCACAGATACGCAGTATTTT
TRBV6-5	-	-	TRBJ1-2	CASSYVGGVNSGYTF	TGTGCCAGCAGTTACGTGGGGGGGGTAAACTCGGGCTACACCTTC
TRBV10-2	-	-	TRBJ1-1	CASGWEGTEAFF	TGCGCCAGCGGCTGGGAAGGCACTGAAGCTTTCTTT
TRBV7-2	-	once	TRBJ2-2	CASSLQVNTGELFF	TGTGCCAGCAGCTTACAGGTGAACACCGGGGAGCTGTTTTTT
TRBV27	TRBD2	-	TRBJ2-2	CASSNRGGGELFF	TGTGCCAGCAGTAACCGGGGGGGCGGGGAGCTGTTTTTT
TRBV6-5	-	-	TRBJ1-1	CASGGSWTEAFF	TGTGCCAGCGGGGGAAGCTGGACTGAAGCTTTCTTT
TRBV24-1	TRBD1	once	TRBJ2-2	CATSDLDPIIDRANTGELFF	TGTGCCACCAGTGATTTGGACCCTATAATTGACAGGGCGAACACCGGGGAGCTGTTTTTT
TRBV5-1	TRBD2	-	TRBJ2-7	CASSLSSGRGEQYF	TGCGCCAGCAGCTTGAGTAGCGGGAGGGGCGAGCAGTACTTC
TRBV7-9	-	-	TRBJ2-7	CASSDRYEQYF	TGTGCCAGCAGCGACCGATACGAGCAGTACTTC
TRBV28	-	-	TRBJ1-1	CASSLSPSPEAFF	TGTGCCAGCAGTTTATCCCCCAGTCCGGAAGCTTTCTTT
TRBV4-3	-	-	TRBJ1-3	CASSLQRGAGGAGNTIYF	TGCGCCAGCAGCCTACAAAGGGGGGCCGGGGGAGCTGGAAACACCATATATTTT
TRBV6-5	-	-	TRBJ1-1	CASRGGNTEAFF	TGTGCCAGCAGGGGAGGAAACACTGAAGCTTTCTTT
TRBV7-9	-	-	TRBJ2-1	CASSSGQLEQFF	TGTGCCAGCAGCTCCGGACAGTTAGAGCAGTTCTTC
TRBV7-2	-	-	TRBJ1-2	CASSLKWQGPLSFHGYTF	TGTGCCAGCAGCTTAAAGTGGCAGGGGCCCCTTTCTTTTCATGGCTACACCTTC
TRBV2	TRBD1	-	TRBJ1-5	CASRTRGTNQPQHF	TGTGCCAGCAGGACCAGGGGGACAAATCAGCCCCAGCATTTT
TRBV27	-	-	TRBJ1-6	CASSLGYNSPLHF	TGTGCCAGCAGTTTAGGCTATAATTCACCCCTCCACTTT
TRBV7-8	-	-	TRBJ1-5	CASSTQDRNQPQHF	TGTGCCAGCAGCACACAGGACCGGAATCAGCCCCAGCATTTT
TRBV5-1	-	once	TRBJ2-5	CASSTRPDPQETQYF	TGCGCCAGCAGCACGAGACCGGACCCTCAAGAGACCCAGTACTTC
TRBV18	TRBD1	-	TRBJ1-1	CASSPSGQTMNTEAFF	TGTGCCAGCTCCCCCTCGGGACAGACCATGAACACTGAAGCTTTCTTT
TRBV5-1	TRBD1	-	TRBJ1-1	CASSTRQGGPVTEAFF	TGCGCCAGCAGCACCCGACAGGGGGGGCCGGTCACTGAAGCTTTCTTT
TRBV20-1	-	-	TRBJ1-1	CSASTSSEAFF	TGCAGTGCTTCGACATCTTCGGAAGCTTTCTTT
TRBV11-2	TRBD2	-	TRBJ2-7	CASSPRTRFHEQYF	TGTGCCAGCAGCCCGAGGACTAGGTTCCACGAGCAGTACTTC
TRBV3-1/TRBV3-2	TRBD1	-	TRBJ1-2	CASSQLSGQGIYGYTF	TGTGCCAGCAGCCAATTATCGGGACAGGGCATCTATGGCTACACCTTC
TRBV2	-	-	TRBJ2-1	CASSGNRDSSYNEQFF	TGTGCCAGCAGTGGAAACAGGGATAGCTCCTACAATGAGCAGTTCTTC
TRBV12-3/TRBV12-4	-	-	TRBJ1-2	CASSWSGAHGYTF	TGTGCCAGCAGTTGGTCAGGGGCCCATGGCTACACCTTC
TRBV5-4	-	-	TRBJ2-7	CASSLGSFRNRSYEQYF	TGTGCCAGCAGCTTGGGATCGTTCCGGAACCGTTCCTACGAGCAGTACTTC
TRBV6-5	-	-	TRBJ1-5	CASSYKAYSNQPQHF	TGTGCCAGCAGTTATAAAGCATATAGCAATCAGCCCCAGCATTTT
TRBV13	-	-	TRBJ1-1	CASSSPRQGGSFPTEAFF	TGTGCCAGCAGCTCCCCCCGGCAGGGCGGGTCGTTTCCGACTGAAGCTTTCTTT
TRBV19	-	once	TRBJ1-2	CASTPPGSVGYTF	TGTGCCAGTACTCCCCCGGGGTCAGTCGGCTACACCTTC
TRBV18	-	-	TRBJ1-2	CASSPPKADNYGYTF	TGTGCCAGCTCACCACCGAAGGCAGACAACTATGGCTACACCTTC
TRBV4-3	-	-	TRBJ2-7	CASSQDRAREQYF	TGCGCCAGCAGCCAAGATAGGGCTAGAGAGCAGTACTTC
TRBV27	-	-	TRBJ2-7	CASSTQGSGTYEQYF	TGTGCCAGCAGTACCCAGGGGTCGGGTACCTACGAGCAGTACTTC
TRBV7-9	-	few	TRBJ2-2	CATPVADALYGELFF	TGTGCCACCCCCGTGGCGGATGCCCTGTACGGGGAGCTGTTTTTT
TRBV27	-	-	TRBJ1-6	CASSFTLGNSPLHF	TGTGCCAGCAGTTTCACCCTGGGGAATTCACCCCTCCACTTT
TRBV5-1	-	-	TRBJ2-3	CASSLRGLSTDTQYF	TGCGCCAGCAGCCTCAGGGGCTTGAGCACAGATACGCAGTATTTT
TRBV11-2	-	-	TRBJ2-5	CASSLRVRSQETQYF	TGTGCCAGCAGCCTAAGAGTGCGATCTCAAGAGACCCAGTACTTC
TRBV4-1	TRBD1	-	TRBJ1-6	CASSPDDRGHSPLHF	TGCGCCAGCAGCCCCGACGACAGGGGACATTCACCCCTCCACTTT